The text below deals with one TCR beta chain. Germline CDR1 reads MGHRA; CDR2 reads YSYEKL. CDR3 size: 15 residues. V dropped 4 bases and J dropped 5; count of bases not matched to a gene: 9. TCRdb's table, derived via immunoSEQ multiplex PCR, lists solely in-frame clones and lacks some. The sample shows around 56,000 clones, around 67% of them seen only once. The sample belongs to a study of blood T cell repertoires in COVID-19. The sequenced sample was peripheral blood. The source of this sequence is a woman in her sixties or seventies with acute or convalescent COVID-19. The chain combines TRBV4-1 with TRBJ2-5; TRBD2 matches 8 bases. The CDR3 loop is CASSLSGGGGETQYF. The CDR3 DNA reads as TGCGCCAGCAGCCTCAGCGGCGGCGGGGGGGAGACCCAGTACTTC.